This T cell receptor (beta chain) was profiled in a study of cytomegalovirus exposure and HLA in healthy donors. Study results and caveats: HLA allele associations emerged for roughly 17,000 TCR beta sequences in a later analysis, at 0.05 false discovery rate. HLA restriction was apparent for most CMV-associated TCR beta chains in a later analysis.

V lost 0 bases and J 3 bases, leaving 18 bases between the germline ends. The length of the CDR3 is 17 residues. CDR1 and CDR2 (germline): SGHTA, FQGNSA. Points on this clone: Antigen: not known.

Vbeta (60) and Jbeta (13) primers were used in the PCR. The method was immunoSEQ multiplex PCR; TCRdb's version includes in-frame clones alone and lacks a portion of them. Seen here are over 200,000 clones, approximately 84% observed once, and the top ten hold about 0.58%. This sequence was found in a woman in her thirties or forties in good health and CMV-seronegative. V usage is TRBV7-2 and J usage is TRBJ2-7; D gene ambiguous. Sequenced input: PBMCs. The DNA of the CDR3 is TGTGCCAGCAGCTTAGCAGCTTCTCCACGAGGTCTCTACGAGCAGTACTTC. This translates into CASSLAASPRGLYEQYF.